The 28 T cell receptor beta chains below all came from one sample that was sequenced in a study of CD8+ T cells in alopecia areata. Sequencing relied on a cDNA template that was reverse transcribed from extracted RNA. TCRdb keeps only in-frame clones here, not all; method: immunoSEQ multiplex PCR. Of 90,000 to 120,000 clones listed, over 80% were seen once; the top ten hold over 20%. Indicated treatment: oral pan-JAK inhibitor, 5-10 mg twice daily. Sequencing was performed on CD8+ T cells sorted from blood, taken at week 24, from a patient treated with tofacitinib. All receptors derive from a human donor with alopecia areata.

The count of this clone is one. This rearrangement joins TRBV4-1 to TRBJ2-7, with D perhaps matching TRBD2 (5 bases). The CDR3 contains 17 residues. The V and J ends lost 3 bases and 6 bases respectively, with 24 bases between them. Per germline, CDR1 MGHRA and CDR2 YSYEKL. This chain's CDR3 is CASSQRFIRDNVVEQYF. The CDR3 nucleotides read TGCGCCAGCAGCCAGCGTTTCATCCGGGATAATGTGGTCGAGCAGTACTTC.

The chain recombines TRBV30 with TRBJ1-1; 7 bases are shared with TRBD1. The CDR3 loop spans 11 amino acids. In germline, CDR1 is GTSNPN, CDR2 SVGIG (reference sequence). V was pared by 8 bases and J by 4 bases, with 4 bases of the junction left unmatched. The CDR3 bases are TGTGCCAGACAGGGTGGCACTGAAGCTTTCTTT. Its translation: CARQGGTEAFF.

The CDR3 protein is CASSSAAGRDEQFF. The CDR3 DNA reads TGTGCCAGCAGCTCGGCGGCGGGACGGGATGAGCAGTTCTTC. The chain recombines TRBV11-3 with TRBJ2-1, with a weak D call TRBD2 (6 bases). The length of the CDR3 is 14 residues. Germline loops: CDR1 SGHNT, CDR2 YENEEA. V was pared by 4 bases and J by 8 bases, with 15 bases between.

The rearrangement uses TRBV7-6 and TRBJ1-5; the D gene is possibly TRBD1 (5 bases). The V end was cut by 5 bases, the J end by 7 bases, with 15 bases between. Germline V gives CDR1 SGHVS, CDR2 FNYEAQ. There are 14 residues in the CDR3. In DNA form, the CDR3 reads TGTGCCAGCAGCGAGCTACCGGGGGGGCAGCCCCAGCATTTT. This sequence encodes CASSELPGGQPQHF.

V and J are TRBV29-1 and TRBJ2-3, with 7 bases matching TRBD1. Germline V CDR1 and CDR2: SQVTM, ANQGSEA. This CDR3 region has 14 residues. Germline trimming cut 6 bases from V and 6 bases from J; bases unmatched to any gene: 12. The CDR3, as DNA: TGCAGCGTCTGTCCGGGACAGACCCCGGATACGCAGTATTTT. Translation: CSVCPGQTPDTQYF.

V usage is TRBV5-6 and J usage is TRBJ1-2; D possibly corresponds to TRBD1 (6 bases). Germline assignment: CDR1 SGHDT and CDR2 YYEEEE. V was cut by 0 bases and J by 3 bases, with 12 bases left in between. The CDR3 runs to 15 residues. The CDR3 nucleotides are TGTGCCAGCAGCTTGGTGGCCGGGACACACTATGGCTACACCTTC. This encodes CASSLVAGTHYGYTF.

This clone has only one observation. The chain recombines TRBV14 with TRBJ2-1; 7 bases map to TRBD1. The germline gives CDR1 SGHDN, CDR2 FVKESK. V lost 4 bases and J lost 1; bases outside the gene matches: 7. The CDR3 extends over 16 amino acids. The DNA of the CDR3 is TGTGCCAGCAGCCCCCTGTCGACAGGGTCCTACAATGAGCAGTTCTTC. It yields the protein CASSPLSTGSYNEQFF.

The V and J genes are TRBV7-9 and TRBJ1-5, with 7 bases lining up with TRBD1. There are 15 residues in the CDR3. Germline lookup yields CDR1 SEHNR and CDR2 FQNEAQ (reference sequence). V dropped 5 bases and J dropped 4; count of bases not matched to a gene: 8. The CDR3 DNA sequence: TGTGCCAGCAGCCTAACGGGACAGAATAATCAGCCCCAGCATTTT. Amino acid sequence: CASSLTGQNNQPQHF.

J is TRBJ2-7 and V is TRBV7-9; D ambiguous. The ends were cut back, 6 bases at V and 5 bases at J, with 17 bases in the middle. The CDR3 length is 14 residues. Germline V CDR1 and CDR2: SEHNR, FQNEAQ (reference sequence). The CDR3: CASRASTGIDEQYF. DNA for the CDR3: TGTGCCAGCAGGGCTAGTACGGGTATCGACGAGCAGTACTTC.

This chain links TRBV18 with TRBJ2-7; 9 nucleotides agree with TRBD2. CDR1 is KGHSH and CDR2 is LQKENI in the germline V gene. The CDR3 runs 15 residues. Germline trimming cut 3 bases from V and 2 bases from J; bases unmatched to any gene: 5. Written as DNA, the CDR3 is TGTGCCAGCTCACCGATAGCGGGGGAGGCCTACGAGCAGTACTTC. This encodes CASSPIAGEAYEQYF.

This rearrangement joins TRBV29-1 to TRBJ1-2; 8 bases map to TRBD1. The CDR3 is 13 amino acids. Per germline, CDR1 SQVTM and CDR2 ANQGSEA. V gave up 7 bases and J gave up 8 bases; unmatched junction bases: 12. CDR3 bases: TGCAGCGGGACGGACAGGGTGGACCAAGGCTACACCTTC. Translation gives CSGTDRVDQGYTF.

The chain joins TRBV27 to TRBJ1-5; no clear D. V lost 5 bases and J lost 2, with 7 bases in between. The CDR3 loop spans 13 amino acids. Germline CDR1 reads MNHEY; CDR2 reads SMNVEV (reference sequence). CDR3 sequence reads: CASSIWGNQPQHF. CDR3 bases: TGTGCCAGCAGTATATGGGGCAATCAGCCCCAGCATTTT.

The gene calls are TRBV4-1 and TRBJ2-7; unclear D gene. The germline CDR1 and CDR2 sequences are MGHRA and YSYEKL. The CDR3 covers 15 residues. Trimming pared 0 bases from V and 4 bases from J, leaving 13 bases between. CDR3 bases: TGCGCCAGCAGCCAAGAACGGCACCTTGGATACGAGCAGTACTTC. Protein sequence: CASSQERHLGYEQYF.

J is TRBJ2-3 and V is TRBV7-2, with 8 bases fitting TRBD2. Germline trimming cut 2 bases from V and 1 base from J; bases unmatched to any gene: 5. Germline V lookup: CDR1 SGHTA, CDR2 FQGNSA. The CDR3 has 16 residues. The CDR3 DNA follows: TGTGCCAGCAGCTTAACCCGGCGGGGGGGCACAGATACGCAGTATTTT. Translation: CASSLTRRGGTDTQYF.

The chain joins TRBV13 to TRBJ2-7; D assignment may be TRBD1 or TRBD2 (5 bases each). Trimming cost V 5 bases and J 5 bases, with 16 bases left between them. Looked up from germline, CDR1 is PRHDT and CDR2 is FYEKMQ (reference sequence). The CDR3 has 14 amino acids. The CDR3 protein is CASSLGTLLNEQYF. CDR3 DNA sequence: TGTGCCAGCAGCCTTGGGACCCTTCTCAACGAGCAGTACTTC.

This clone was seen ten or more times. The gene calls are TRBV15 and TRBJ1-1, with D possibly TRBD1 on 6 matching bases. Trimming cost V 0 bases and J 0 bases, with 8 bases left between them. Germline V gives CDR1 LNHNV, CDR2 YYDKDF (reference sequence). This CDR3 is 15 amino acids long. The CDR3 spells CATSRERGLNTEAFF. CDR3 bases: TGTGCCACCAGCAGAGAGAGGGGGTTGAACACTGAAGCTTTCTTT.

The chain links TRBV27 to TRBJ2-3; D ambiguous. CDR1 is MNHEY and CDR2 is SMNVEV in the germline V gene (reference sequence). V dropped 6 bases and J dropped 0 bases, with 7 bases sitting between them. The CDR3 is made up of 13 amino acids. CDR3 nucleotide sequence: TGTGCCAGCAGCAGCATAAGCACAGATACGCAGTATTTT. Amino acid sequence: CASSSISTDTQYF.

The sample holds a few counts of this clone. The chain couples TRBV4-3 to TRBJ2-7, with D unclear. CDR3 length: 11 residues. Germline V gene data show CDR1 as LGHNA and CDR2 as YSLEER. Trimming cost V 1 base and J 6 bases, with 4 bases left between them. In nucleotides, the CDR3 is TGCGCCAGCAGCCAAGGGGTCGAGCAGTACTTC. This codes for CASSQGVEQYF.

The chain uses TRBV4-1 and TRBJ1-2; D is possibly TRBD1 (5 bases). The CDR3 is 17 amino acids. Germline V gives CDR1 MGHRA, CDR2 YSYEKL. V shed 4 bases and J shed 3 bases, with 21 bases lying between them. The CDR3 bases are TGCGCCAGCAGCCCACCGATTCAGTCGACAGACTACTATGGCTACACCTTC. This translates into CASSPPIQSTDYYGYTF.

The V and J genes are TRBV7-6 and TRBJ2-7; 11 bases are shared with TRBD1. Losses at the gene ends were 5 bases for V and 4 bases for J; bases not matched to a gene: 7. The CDR3 is 15 amino acids. CDR1 SGHVS and CDR2 FNYEAQ come from the germline V gene. The CDR3 here is CASSRTGQGGYEQYF. The CDR3 nucleotides read TGTGCCAGCAGCCGCACGGGACAGGGGGGGTACGAGCAGTACTTC.

V is TRBV6-6 and J is TRBJ1-1; weak D call: TRBD1 (5 bases). This CDR3 comprises 15 residues. CDR1 is MNHNY, CDR2 SVGAGI, per germline (reference sequence). The V end lost 10 bases, the J end lost 2 bases, and 20 bases lay between the germline ends. CDR3 sequence (DNA): TGTGCCACCATACACTTGCGCAGGGCTAACACTGAAGCTTTCTTT. This sequence encodes CATIHLRRANTEAFF.

This chain links TRBV4-3 with TRBJ1-1; D possibly corresponds to TRBD1 (6 bases). The length of the CDR3 is 13 residues. In germline, CDR1 is LGHNA, CDR2 YSLEER. V shed 3 bases and J shed 5 bases, with 10 bases lying between them. In DNA form, the CDR3 reads TGCGCCAGCAGCCACAGGGGATATACTGAAGCTTTCTTT. Residues: CASSHRGYTEAFF.

With respect to this clone: Additional DNA sequences in this sample encode the identical CDR3. This sequence joins TRBV7-8 and TRBJ2-7; D possibly matches TRBD1 or TRBD2 (5 bases each). The germline V gene encodes CDR1 SGHVS and CDR2 FQNEAQ. This CDR3 has 12 residues. The ends were cut back, 2 bases at V and 6 bases at J, with 8 bases in the middle. For the CDR3, the DNA is TGTGCCAGCAGCTTAATGGGGGTCGAGCAGTACTTC. It is translated as CASSLMGVEQYF.

The V and J genes are TRBV5-1 and TRBJ1-4; D remains unclear. The CDR3 extends over 12 amino acids. Trimming cost V 0 bases and J 4 bases, with 1 base left between them. In germline, CDR1 is SGHRS, CDR2 YFSETQ. CDR3 region: CASSLDNEKLFF. The CDR3 nucleotides read TGCGCCAGCAGCTTGGATAATGAAAAACTGTTTTTT.

This clone was detected only a few times. The chain recombines TRBV7-9 with TRBJ2-3; weak D call: TRBD2 (5 bases). Per germline, CDR1 SEHNR and CDR2 FQNEAQ (reference sequence). The CDR3 runs 14 residues. V lost 7 bases and J 3 bases, leaving 14 bases between the germline ends. The CDR3 coding sequence is TGTGCCAGCACCCAGGCTAGCTCTACAGATACGCAGTATTTT. It encodes CASTQASSTDTQYF. The entire variable domain, with the rest obtained from reference TRBV7-9 and TRBJ2-3, is as follows: DTGVSQNPRHKITKRGQNVTFRCDPISEHNRLYWYRQTLGQGPEFLTYFQNEAQLEKSRLLSDRFSAERPKGSFSTLEIQRTEQGDSAMYLCASTQASSTDTQYFGPGTRLTVL.

The genes are TRBV7-2 and TRBJ1-6; D ambiguous. V lost 0 bases and J lost 10, with 10 bases in between. Germline CDR1 and CDR2: SGHTA and FQGNSA. CDR3 length equals 14 residues. CDR3 protein: CASSLALGGSPLHF. DNA for the CDR3: TGTGCCAGCAGCTTAGCGCTTGGCGGATCACCCCTCCACTTT.

This chain links TRBV4-1 with TRBJ2-3; TRBD2 matches 12 bases. The CDR3 extends over 15 amino acids. Germline V lookup: CDR1 MGHRA, CDR2 YSYEKL. Trimming at V came to 4 bases and at J to 6 bases, leaving 5 bases not matched to a gene. CDR3 amino acids: CASSPTSGGTDTQYF. The CDR3 DNA reads as TGCGCCAGCAGCCCCACTAGCGGGGGGACGGATACGCAGTATTTT.

The chain is built from TRBV13 and TRBJ2-1; 10 bases fit TRBD2. The ends lost 5 bases at V and 7 bases at J; junction bases unmatched: 11. This CDR3 region has 16 residues. Germline V gene data show CDR1 as PRHDT and CDR2 as FYEKMQ (reference sequence). CDR3 DNA sequence: TGTGCCAGCAGCCTTCGGGCAGCGGGGGGGCTGAATGAGCAGTTCTTC. Translation gives CASSLRAAGGLNEQFF.